This TCR beta chain was sequenced for a study of cytomegalovirus exposure and HLA in healthy donors (dated by TCRdb to 2016 to 2017). Context from the whole study: A later analysis indicated that the roughly 120 validation repertoires were generated on the platform also employed for the 650 to 850 repertoires of the first cohort. The study aimed to test whether cataloging public T cell receptors could reveal signatures of past pathogen exposure. A separate validation cohort of over 95 different subjects was used in addition to the 666-subject first cohort. To predict cytomegalovirus infection status, the study brought together high-throughput TCR immunosequencing, statistical association of individual TCRs with disease status, and machine learning. The investigation overall reported the following: While some public TCRs were present in many individuals, most TCR sequences turned up only very rarely across donors. A later analysis had no HLA typing for the validation cohort, so co-occurrence there was scored across all 130 or so repertoires. A later analysis found that TCRs clustered in the first cohort also tended to co-occur in the 100 to 150 validation repertoires, with approximately 95% of cluster scores above 0. A total of fewer than 200 TCR beta chains were listed by the study as associated with cytomegalovirus. In vitro tests confirmed that a few of the cytomegalovirus-associated TCR beta chains recognize cytomegalovirus antigens. The authors suggested that the approach could potentially be generalized to other disease states and immunological phenotypes. The classifier was reported to diagnose cytomegalovirus status with high specificity and sensitivity in both the original and validation cohorts.

As regards this clone: What antigen it recognizes has not been identified. The sample holds no much larger clone one base away, and base qualities are not on file.

V ends up 5 bases short and J 5 bases short, with an unmatched junction base count of 6. The CDR3 holds 16 amino acids from the cysteine to the phenylalanine. Kept here is only the CDR3 DNA, which spans 48 bases and is read in frame from base 1. From a lookup of the germline V gene, CDR1 and CDR2 are SGHNT and YENEEA. The library relied on the immunoSEQ multiplex PCR assay. The authors' analysis ran thus. A statistical classification framework was built for diagnosing cytomegalovirus status from the catalog of TCR beta chain sequences. This is the immuneACCESS table as TCRdb keeps it, with only in-frame sequences that have V and J called. A part of the clones is gone; compared with another copy, unresolved V genes explain less than half, and the rest is unexplained. V and J calls and clone size come straight from that table; D and trimming were deduced from the DNA. For this sample there are about 110,000 clones; about nine tenths appear just once. Of the sample, 1.9% is held by the ten largest clones.

Separate from the roughly 650-subject first cohort, the validation cohort of about 110 subjects was the group to which the donors belonged. The rearrangement joined TRBV11-3 to TRBJ2-2, with 12 junctional bases fitting TRBD2. Input material: PBMCs. This TCR derives from a woman aged 18 to 35 in good health and CMV-seronegative. The nucleotide sequence reads as follows: TGTGCCAGCAGCCCGCTAGCGGGGGGGCCGACCGGGGAGCTGTTTTTT. The translation is CASSPLAGGPTGELFF.